This is a list of T cell receptor beta chains from one sample in a study of blood T cells in healthy people across ages. TCRdb re-called the 5' RACE reads with MiXCR, one entry per CDR3 protein. The table records 800,000 to 1,300,000 distinct CDR3 sequences, around 25% of them present only once. These data also formed part of another study, on T cells of mothers and their children.

Sequenced: blood. All receptors come from a girl under 10 years old in good health. Both conserved end residues are part of each CDR3. Fields, in order: D gene, clone size, V gene, J gene, CDR3 protein, CDR3 DNA. A D gene is named only where the DNA matches it firmly. Some rows mark clone size as missing; the rest say once, few, many or name a class of expanded clone.

-	-	TRBV4-2	TRBJ2-7	CASSPDVDTAYEQYF	TGTGCCAGCAGCCCCGACGTAGACACAGCCTACGAGCAGTACTTC
TRBD2	-	TRBV20-1	TRBJ2-7	CSATGTSGRAFNEQYF	TGCAGTGCTACTGGGACTAGCGGGAGGGCCTTCAACGAGCAGTACTTC
TRBD2	-	TRBV28	TRBJ2-7	CASSVSLKGTSGSVDEQYF	TGTGCCAGCAGTGTTAGCCTAAAGGGGACTAGCGGGAGTGTGGACGAGCAGTACTTC
-	-	TRBV28	TRBJ1-2	CATLTPKDRGYTF	TGTGCCACCCTGACCCCGAAGGATAGGGGCTACACCTTC
-	-	TRBV28	TRBJ1-2	CASSSAGARPSSIGYTF	TGTGCCAGCAGCAGTGCAGGGGCGCGACCCAGCTCAATTGGCTACACCTTC
-	-	TRBV4-3	TRBJ2-5	CASSTSGETQHF	TGCGCCAGCAGCACCTCCGGAGAGACCCAGCACTTC
-	-	TRBV2	TRBJ1-2	CASKDPGGYGYTF	TGTGCCAGCAAGGATCCGGGTGGCTATGGCTACACCTTC
-	-	TRBV20-1	TRBJ1-2	CSAKGTGGGYTF	TGCAGTGCCAAGGGGACCGGCGGGGGCTACACCTTC
-	-	TRBV4-1	TRBJ2-6	CASSHGPIGQMGVNVLTF	TGCGCCAGCAGCCACGGTCCGATCGGACAGATGGGGGTCAACGTCCTGACTTTC
-	-	TRBV4-1	TRBJ2-6	CASMETSGANVLTF	TGCGCCAGCATGGAAACCTCTGGGGCCAACGTCCTGACTTTC
-	few	TRBV7-2	TRBJ2-7	CASSPRLNREQYF	TGTGCCAGCAGCCCCCGGCTCAACCGGGAGCAGTACTTC
-	-	TRBV2	TRBJ2-1	CASSDWGLWGNEQFF	TGTGCCAGCAGTGATTGGGGGCTTTGGGGGAATGAGCAGTTCTTC
-	few	TRBV5-1	TRBJ1-2	CASSLADSVGYTF	TGCGCCAGCAGCTTGGCGGACAGCGTCGGCTACACCTTC
-	-	TRBV5-1	TRBJ2-7	CASSPLEGAYEQYF	TGCGCCAGCAGCCCTTTGGAAGGGGCCTACGAGCAGTACTTC
-	-	TRBV15	TRBJ1-2	CATSRSGSPHGYTF	TGTGCCACCAGCAGATCCGGGTCCCCCCACGGCTACACCTTC
-	-	TRBV29-1	TRBJ2-4	CSAKTGAKNIQYF	TGCAGCGCCAAAACAGGGGCCAAAAACATTCAGTACTTC
-	-	TRBV5-4	TRBJ1-2	CASSSADAGGYTF	TGTGCCAGCAGCTCGGCGGACGCGGGTGGCTACACCTTC
-	few	TRBV7-3	TRBJ2-1	CASSLVPSPMGEQFF	TGTGCCAGCAGCTTAGTTCCTAGCCCGATGGGTGAGCAGTTCTTC
-	few	TRBV5-6	TRBJ1-2	CASSFRDYYGYTF	TGTGCCAGCAGCTTCCGGGACTACTATGGCTACACCTTC
TRBD2	-	TRBV9	TRBJ2-3	CASSSPGTSGTYTDTQYF	TGTGCCAGCAGCTCCCCCGGGACTAGCGGAACCTACACAGATACGCAGTATTTT
-	once	TRBV20-1	TRBJ2-5	CSARQFRGETQYF	TGCAGTGCTAGACAGTTCAGGGGAGAGACCCAGTACTTC
-	few	TRBV12-3/TRBV12-4	TRBJ2-1	CASSGSGLRPNEQFF	TGTGCCAGCAGTGGCTCGGGACTCCGCCCCAATGAGCAGTTCTTC
TRBD1	-	TRBV9	TRBJ2-4	CASSVGGTGGNIQYF	TGTGCCAGCAGCGTAGGAGGGACAGGGGGCAACATTCAGTACTTC
-	few	TRBV6-2/TRBV6-3	TRBJ1-4	CASSYVPGDGSTNEKLFF	TGTGCCAGCAGTTACGTTCCAGGCGACGGTTCAACTAATGAAAAACTGTTTTTT
TRBD2	few	TRBV7-8	TRBJ2-5	CASSFLQREAKETQYF	TGTGCCAGCAGCTTCCTTCAGCGGGAGGCCAAAGAGACCCAGTACTTC
TRBD1	few	TRBV6-6	TRBJ1-4	CASSPNAGTGSFKLFF	TGTGCCAGCAGCCCCAACGCGGGGACAGGTTCATTTAAACTGTTTTTT
-	few	TRBV6-2/TRBV6-3	TRBJ1-6	CASSPTEPISYNSPLHF	TGTGCCAGCAGCCCGACAGAACCGATCTCCTATAATTCACCCCTCCACTTT
-	-	TRBV7-2	TRBJ2-2	CASQRGAAYTGELFF	TGTGCCTCTCAAAGGGGCGCCGCTTACACCGGGGAGCTGTTTTTT
TRBD1	few	TRBV20-1	TRBJ2-2	CSARDSGTGGTGELFF	TGCAGTGCTAGAGATTCCGGGACAGGGGGCACCGGGGAGCTGTTTTTT
-	-	TRBV28	TRBJ2-1	CASGQTGQPQFF	TGTGCCAGCGGCCAAACCGGACAGCCTCAGTTCTTC
-	-	TRBV7-2	TRBJ1-2	CASSLGGGAQGYTF	TGTGCCAGCAGCTTAGGAGGGGGGGCGCAGGGCTACACCTTC
-	few	TRBV7-3	TRBJ2-1	CASSLKGAGSLGDEQFF	TGTGCCAGCAGCTTAAAGGGGGCCGGGAGCTTGGGGGATGAGCAGTTCTTC
TRBD2	few	TRBV5-1	TRBJ2-7	CASFPRAGGPYEQYF	TGCGCCAGCTTTCCCCGAGCGGGAGGCCCCTACGAGCAGTACTTC
-	-	TRBV5-6	TRBJ2-1	CASRLTGTGYNEQFF	TGTGCCAGCAGACTCACAGGTACGGGGTACAATGAGCAGTTCTTC
-	-	TRBV12-3/TRBV12-4	TRBJ2-3	CASSPRSDAQYF	TGTGCCAGCAGTCCTCGATCAGATGCGCAGTATTTT
-	few	TRBV7-2	TRBJ1-1	CASSWTAGAEAFF	TGTGCCAGCAGCTGGACGGCGGGGGCTGAAGCTTTCTTT
-	-	TRBV6-2/TRBV6-3	TRBJ2-3	CASSDPFTDTQYF	TGTGCCAGCAGTGACCCTTTCACAGATACGCAGTATTTT
TRBD1	few	TRBV7-2	TRBJ1-2	CASSPDREVTGYAF	TGTGCCAGCAGCCCCGACAGGGAGGTGACCGGCTACGCCTTC